There are a few counts of the clone carrying this T cell receptor (beta chain). What it recognizes is unknown. Amplification targeted TCR beta CDR3 regions from RNA transcripts. HTBI primers were the set used in a first-round RT-PCR of the TCR CDR3. TCRdb called the multiplex PCR reads again in MiXCR, with one record for every CDR3 protein. This sample has 340,000 or so distinct CDR3 sequences, with roughly 18% found just once. The V gene lost 4 bases and the J gene lost 4 bases, with 19 bases spanning the gap. The CDR3 runs to 16 residues. The germline gives CDR1 LNHDA, CDR2 SQIVND (reference sequence). The entry originates in a study of T cells in Graves' hyperthyroidism and ophthalmopathy. General study findings and limits: Prediction of ophthalmopathy progression came a median around 6 months pre-onset. Blood also carried most thyroid clonotypes expanded above 0.001.

This receptor was identified in a woman aged 45-60 years with Graves' hyperthyroidism. Sequenced material: blood. The chain carries TRBV19 and TRBJ1-1, with D hard to call. The CDR3: CASSKGGGRQSTEAFF. CDR3 nucleotides: TGTGCCAGTAGTAAGGGTGGAGGGCGGCAGTCCACTGAAGCTTTCTTT.